These 16 T cell receptor beta chains originate from one sample sequenced in a study of OX40 agonist ivuxolimab in advanced cancers. Only in-frame clones appear in the TCRdb table, and some are missing; sequencing was by immunoSEQ multiplex PCR. Here the sample spans roughly 15,000 clones, 85% to 95% being singletons. Material: CD4+ or CD8+ T cells sorted from blood, obtained in a trial of the OX40 agonist ivuxolimab. The receptors originated from an adult with an advanced solid tumor such as melanoma, head and neck, liver or kidney cancer.

The V call is TRBV28, the J call TRBJ2-2; TRBD2 agrees at 15 bases. The CDR3 extends over 16 amino acids. V shed 6 bases and J 4 bases; nucleotides not matched to a gene: 3. Germline V gene lookup returns CDR1 MDHEN and CDR2 SYDVKM. CDR3 loop: CASSWTSGGGTGELFF. The CDR3 nucleotides are TGTGCCAGCAGCTGGACTAGCGGGGGGGGCACCGGGGAGCTGTTTTTT.

This sequence joins TRBV6-4 and TRBJ2-2; maybe TRBD2 (5 bases). Deletions cut 4 bases from V and 2 bases from J, with 14 bases between. Germline CDR1 and CDR2: MRHNA and SNTAGT. This CDR3 region has 16 residues. In DNA, the CDR3 is TGTGCCAGCAGTGCGGTAAGGGAGACAAACACCGGGGAGCTGTTTTTT. Translation gives CASSAVRETNTGELFF.

The chain employs TRBV6-1 and TRBJ2-7; TRBD2 aligns across 7 bases. The CDR3 runs 15 residues. Germline lookup yields CDR1 MNHNS and CDR2 SASEGT. V dropped 2 bases and J dropped 5; count of bases not matched to a gene: 9. The CDR3 spells CASSEPGGGVDEQYF. The CDR3 DNA is TGTGCCAGCAGTGAACCTGGCGGGGGAGTCGACGAGCAGTACTTC.

This chain joins TRBV23-1 and TRBJ2-1; D is undetermined. TRBV23-1 is designated an ORF whose function remains uncertain. This CDR3 has 15 amino acids. V lost 0 bases and J lost 4, with 10 bases in between. CDR3 nucleotide sequence: TGCGCCAGCAGTCAATCGGCCTTTTCTTACAATGAGCAGTTCTTC. It codes for CASSQSAFSYNEQFF.

This clone is labeled as medium-sized. The V call is TRBV6-1, the J call TRBJ1-4; D not certain. Germline V lookup: CDR1 MNHNS, CDR2 SASEGT. The CDR3 loop spans 14 amino acids. The ends were cut back, 6 bases at V and 5 bases at J, with 13 bases in the middle. CDR3 loop: CASSRPFSNEKLFF. The CDR3 region has the DNA TGTGCCAGCAGCAGACCGTTCTCGAATGAAAAACTGTTTTTT.

V is TRBV4-1 and J is TRBJ1-1; 9 nucleotides agree with TRBD1. The V gene end was trimmed by 3 bases and the J gene end by 1 base; junction bases not matched to a gene: 0. Germline values: CDR1 MGHRA, CDR2 YSYEKL. CDR3 size: 14 residues. This chain's CDR3 is CASSQTGGNTEAFF. DNA of the CDR3: TGCGCCAGCAGCCAGACAGGGGGGAACACTGAAGCTTTCTTT.

V usage is TRBV7-3 and J usage is TRBJ1-1, with D perhaps matching TRBD1 (5 bases). Trimming took 3 bases from V and 1 from J, leaving 9 bases between them. The CDR3 has 14 amino acids. From germline, CDR1 is SGHTA and CDR2 FQGTGA. DNA for the CDR3: TGTGCCAGCAGCTTTGGGGGTGCGAACACTGAAGCTTTCTTT. It specifies CASSFGGANTEAFF.

The V call is TRBV7-6, the J call TRBJ1-3; TRBD1 agrees at 9 bases. The J segment lost 2 bases and the V segment lost 0 bases, leaving 2 bases of the junction unmatched. Germline values: CDR1 SGHVS, CDR2 FNYEAQ. The CDR3 covers 16 residues. In nucleotides, the CDR3 is TGTGCCAGCAGCTTAGCGGGGACAGGGACTGGAAACACCATATATTTT. Protein sequence: CASSLAGTGTGNTIYF.

This clone was counted between two and nine times. The V call is TRBV7-9, the J call TRBJ2-4, with D hard to call. Per the germline V gene, CDR1 is SEHNR and CDR2 is FQNEAQ (reference sequence). Trimming pared 0 bases from V and 0 bases from J, leaving 6 bases between. This CDR3 is 15 amino acids long. The CDR3 protein is CASSLADLAKNIQYF. As DNA, the CDR3 is TGTGCCAGCAGCTTAGCTGACCTAGCCAAAAACATTCAGTACTTC.

The V call is TRBV7-9, the J call TRBJ2-7; D is unresolved. Germline CDR1 is SEHNR and CDR2 is FQNEAQ (reference sequence). The CDR3 loop spans 14 amino acids. The V end was cut by 3 bases, the J end by 3 bases, with 12 bases between. CDR3 sequence: CASSFLELRYEQYF. The CDR3 DNA reads TGTGCCAGCAGCTTCTTGGAGTTGCGCTACGAGCAGTACTTC.

The rearrangement links TRBV9 to TRBJ2-7; D is unclear. Between the trimmed V and J ends, which lost 0 bases and 5 bases, there was a span of 9 bases. Germline values: CDR1 SGDLS, CDR2 YYNGEE. CDR3 length equals 13 residues. This CDR3 is CASSVEIGNEQYF. In DNA, the CDR3 is TGTGCCAGCAGCGTAGAAATAGGGAACGAGCAGTACTTC.

This chain connects TRBV19 to TRBJ2-4; no clear D gene. Deletions cut 3 bases from V and 4 bases from J, with 7 bases between. The CDR3 has 13 residues. Germline-derived CDR1 and CDR2 are LNHDA and SQIVND (reference sequence). CDR3 coding DNA: TGTGCCAGTAGTATGACCTCTAAAAACATTCAGTACTTC. Protein product: CASSMTSKNIQYF.

V usage is TRBV11-2 and J usage is TRBJ2-7, with a weak D call TRBD2 (6 bases). V lost 3 bases, J lost 0 bases, and 6 bases lay in between. The germline gives CDR1 SGHAT, CDR2 FQNNGV. CDR3 length: 13 residues. DNA of the CDR3: TGTGCCAGCAGCTTGCGGGGCTCCTACGAGCAGTACTTC. Translating it yields CASSLRGSYEQYF. Supplemented by reference TRBV11-2 and TRBJ2-7, the full variable domain reads EAGVAQSPRYKIIEKRQSVAFWCNPISGHATLYWYQQILGQGPKLLIQFQNNGVVDDSQLPKDRFSAERLKGVDSTLKIQPAKLEDSAVYLCASSLRGSYEQYFGPGTRLTVT.

This chain links TRBV5-6 with TRBJ1-6, with TRBD1 as a possible D gene (5 bases). Germline loops: CDR1 SGHDT, CDR2 YYEEEE. V was pared by 3 bases and J by 5 bases, with 9 bases between. The length of the CDR3 is 14 residues. CDR3 bases: TGTGCCAGCAGCTGGGGGGGAGATAATTCACCCCTCCACTTT. Translated, it gives CASSWGGDNSPLHF.

The rearrangement joins TRBV27 to TRBJ2-7, with 7 bases lining up with TRBD2. The junction had 4 bases not matched to a gene; V was cut back by 2 bases and J by 3 bases. Germline-derived CDR1 and CDR2 are MNHEY and SMNVEV (reference sequence). The CDR3 loop spans 14 amino acids. The CDR3 DNA reads as TGTGCCAGCAGTTTACAAGGGACTAACTACGAGCAGTACTTC. Residues: CASSLQGTNYEQYF.

The chain links TRBV11-2 to TRBJ2-4; D might be TRBD1 (6 bases). The V end was cut by 5 bases, the J end by 0 bases, with 23 bases between. The CDR3 spans 19 residues. From germline, CDR1 is SGHAT and CDR2 FQNNGV. The CDR3: CASSPSPRTAVVAKNIQYF. For the CDR3, the DNA is TGTGCCAGCAGCCCGTCCCCCCGGACAGCCGTCGTAGCCAAAAACATTCAGTACTTC.